Following are 32 T cell receptor beta chains from one sample sequenced in a study of blood T cell repertoires in COVID-19. The method was immunoSEQ multiplex PCR; TCRdb's version includes in-frame clones alone and lacks a portion of them. The sample records under 250,000 clones, about 90% being singletons. Sequenced sample: PBMCs or T cells enriched from blood (not recorded which). These receptor sequences come from a woman in her twenties or thirties who had been exposed to COVID-19.

CDR3 nucleotide sequence: TGTGCCAGCAGTTTATGGCCGGGGGGAAGGGGTTTCACTGAAGCTTTCTTT. This gives the protein CASSLWPGGRGFTEAFF. The chain recombines TRBV27 with TRBJ1-1, with a tentative D call TRBD1 (5 bases). The CDR3 sequence is 17 residues long. Germline assignment: CDR1 MNHEY and CDR2 SMNVEV (reference sequence). Trimming removed 1 base at V and 4 bases at J, with 19 bases between.

V gene TRBV19 combines with J gene TRBJ2-1; 9 nucleotides agree with TRBD1. The CDR3 extends over 15 amino acids. CDR1 is LNHDA, CDR2 SQIVND, per germline (reference sequence). V lost 5 bases, J lost 4 bases, and 6 bases stayed unmatched. CDR3 in amino acids: CASSSRQGEYNEQFF. CDR3 DNA sequence: TGTGCCAGTAGTTCTCGACAGGGGGAATACAATGAGCAGTTCTTC.

V is TRBV5-6 and J is TRBJ1-5; no clear D gene. Germline V gene sequence: CDR1 SGHDT, CDR2 YYEEEE. Trimming removed 4 bases from V and 0 bases from J, with 8 bases in between. CDR3 length equals 14 residues. The CDR3 DNA follows: TGTGCCAGCAGCGGGAGATATAGCAATCAGCCCCAGCATTTT. Translation: CASSGRYSNQPQHF.

The chain uses TRBV19 and TRBJ2-1, with D maybe TRBD2 (6 bases). V was clipped by 7 bases and J by 10 bases, with 20 bases between them. Germline V gene data show CDR1 as LNHDA and CDR2 as SQIVND (reference sequence). This CDR3 region has 14 residues. The CDR3 nucleotides are TGTGCCAGTACCCTGGGACCTAGCGTAGGCGAGCAGTTCTTC. This translates into CASTLGPSVGEQFF.

The rearrangement links TRBV5-1 to TRBJ1-6, with D possibly matching TRBD1 (6 bases). The CDR3 is made up of 15 amino acids. V was cut by 0 bases and J by 13 bases, with 17 bases left in between. CDR1 and CDR2 from the germline V gene are SGHRS and YFSETQ. For the CDR3, the DNA is TGCGCCAGCAGCTTGGGGGACACCACGGCCATCCCCCTCCACTTT. Protein product: CASSLGDTTAIPLHF.

The chain employs TRBV3-1 (or the pseudogene TRBV3-2) and TRBJ2-2; D unclear. Between the trimmed V and J ends, which lost 5 bases and 6 bases, there was a span of 16 bases. The CDR3 length is 15 residues. Germline assignment: CDR1 LGHDT and CDR2 YNNKEL (reference sequence). CDR3 protein: CASSYIAKSAGELFF. The DNA for the CDR3 is TGTGCCAGCAGCTATATAGCAAAATCGGCCGGGGAGCTGTTTTTT.

This clone was counted only a few times. The J gene is TRBJ1-2, the V gene TRBV6-2 or TRBV6-3; TRBD1 agrees at 8 bases. The CDR3 runs 13 residues. CDR1 and CDR2 (germline): MNHEY, SVGEGT. V shed 4 bases, J shed 3 bases, and the junction held 1 base outside the gene matches. Written as DNA, the CDR3 is TGTGCCAGCAGTTTCAGGGGGCACTATGGCTACACCTTC. As protein: CASSFRGHYGYTF.

The chain is built from TRBV10-2 and TRBJ2-3; tentatively, D is TRBD2 (6 bases). The CDR3 consists of 14 residues. Germline assignment: CDR1 WSHSY and CDR2 SAAADI. The V end lost 4 bases, the J end lost 2 bases, and 10 bases lay between the germline ends. CDR3 amino acids: CASSAGLYTDTQYF. In DNA form, the CDR3 reads TGCGCCAGCAGTGCGGGACTTTACACAGATACGCAGTATTTT.

The chain combines TRBV5-1 with TRBJ2-7; 9 positions agree with TRBD1. Germline-derived CDR1 and CDR2 are SGHRS and YFSETQ. The CDR3 contains 14 residues. The V segment lost 2 bases and the J segment 6 bases; nucleotides outside the gene matches: 6. The CDR3 DNA is TGCGCCAGCAGCTTCCGGGACAGGGACAGCGAGCAGTACTTC. This gives the protein CASSFRDRDSEQYF. The complete variable domain, with remaining parts taken from reference TRBV5-1 and TRBJ2-7, reads KAGVTQTPRYLIKTRGQQVTLSCSPISGHRSVSWYQQTPGQGLQFLFEYFSETQRNKGNFPGRFSGRQFSNSRSEMNVSTLELGDSALYLCASSFRDRDSEQYFGPGTRLTVT.

The chain combines TRBV5-4 with TRBJ1-1; 8 bases agree with TRBD1. CDR3 length: 14 amino acids. The trim removed 4 bases at V and 1 base at J, leaving 3 bases unmatched. The germline V gene has CDR1 SGHNT and CDR2 YYREEE (reference sequence). The CDR3 is CASSMTGANTEAFF. CDR3 sequence (DNA): TGTGCCAGCAGCATGACAGGGGCGAACACTGAAGCTTTCTTT.

CDR3: CASSLGLAGMYEQYF. The DNA of the CDR3 is TGTGCCAGCAGCTTAGGACTAGCGGGAATGTACGAGCAGTACTTC. The gene calls are TRBV13 and TRBJ2-7, with 10 bases matching TRBD2. Germline V lookup: CDR1 PRHDT, CDR2 FYEKMQ (reference sequence). This CDR3 has 15 residues. Trimming cost V 0 bases and J 4 bases; bases outside gene matches: 3. Full variable domain (rest looked up from reference TRBV13 and TRBJ2-7): AAGVIQSPRHLIKEKRETATLKCYPIPRHDTVYWYQQGPGQDPQFLISFYEKMQSDKGSIPDRFSAQQFSDYHSELNMSSLELGDSALYFCASSLGLAGMYEQYFGPGTRLTVT.

This sequence joins TRBV25-1 and TRBJ1-2; tentative D call: TRBD1 (5 bases). The CDR3 runs 14 residues. V was trimmed by 3 bases and J by 6 bases, leaving 14 bases between them. Germline assignment: CDR1 MGHDK and CDR2 SYGVNS. CDR3 nucleotides: TGTGCCAGCAGTGACCTCGGGGGACCGCATGGCTACACCTTC. It codes for CASSDLGGPHGYTF.

The genes are TRBV6-5 and TRBJ1-2; TRBD1 is a possible D gene (5 bases). Between the trimmed V and J ends, which lost 5 bases and 8 bases, there was a span of 9 bases. Germline lookup yields CDR1 MNHEY and CDR2 SVGAGI. This CDR3 has 11 amino acids. For the CDR3, the DNA is TGTGCCAGCAGTCAGGGAAACGGCTACACCTTC. It yields the protein CASSQGNGYTF.

This clone was seen once. The genes are TRBV6-5 and TRBJ1-2, with D tentatively TRBD1 (6 bases). The V gene's germline CDR1 is MNHEY and CDR2 SVGAGI. The CDR3 runs 15 residues. The V end lost 6 bases, the J end lost 4 bases, and 18 bases lay between the germline ends. DNA of the CDR3: TGTGCCAGCAGGTACAACAGGGAAGTAACCTATGGCTACACCTTC. The encoded protein is CASRYNREVTYGYTF.

V is TRBV5-1 and J is TRBJ2-7; the D is unclear. The V gene lost 2 bases and the J gene lost 6 bases, with 15 bases spanning the gap. Germline V gene data show CDR1 as SGHRS and CDR2 as YFSETQ. The CDR3 is made up of 14 amino acids. CDR3 coding DNA: TGCGCCAGCAGCTTTACCAATGGGCTGGGCGAGCAGTACTTC. It is translated as CASSFTNGLGEQYF.

The rearrangement joins TRBV4-1 to TRBJ2-2; D gene unclear. This CDR3 spans 13 amino acids. With 1 base removed from V and 5 bases from J, the gap between germline ends came to 5 bases. Germline V gives CDR1 MGHRA, CDR2 YSYEKL. The CDR3 sequence: CASSQAFTGELFF. The CDR3 bases are TGCGCCAGCAGCCAAGCTTTTACCGGGGAGCTGTTTTTT.

V usage is TRBV6-5 and J usage is TRBJ2-5; D is unresolved. The CDR3 loop spans 11 amino acids. Germline V gives CDR1 MNHEY, CDR2 SVGAGI. V dropped 6 bases and J dropped 7 bases, with 9 bases sitting between them. The DNA of the CDR3 is TGTGCCAGCAGCCCCGGTGGGACCCAGTACTTC. Protein sequence: CASSPGGTQYF.

The rearrangement links TRBV30 to TRBJ2-3, with D possibly TRBD2 on 6 matching bases. This CDR3 contains 14 residues. Trimming removed 3 bases at V and 4 bases at J, with 14 bases between. From germline, CDR1 is GTSNPN and CDR2 SVGIG (reference sequence). CDR3 residues: CAWSDPGAADTQYF. CDR3 DNA: TGTGCCTGGAGCGACCCGGGAGCGGCAGATACGCAGTATTTT.

The chain carries TRBV5-6 and TRBJ1-2, with 9 nucleotides matching TRBD1. The V segment lost 4 bases and the J segment 8 bases; nucleotides outside the gene matches: 12. The germline CDR1 and CDR2 sequences are SGHDT and YYEEEE. The CDR3 is 15 amino acids. The CDR3 loop reads CASSLIDRGKAGYTF. The CDR3 DNA is TGTGCCAGCAGCCTAATCGACAGGGGGAAGGCCGGCTACACCTTC.

This chain joins TRBV3-1 (or the pseudogene TRBV3-2) and TRBJ2-7, with 7 bases matching TRBD1. The germline gives CDR1 LGHDT, CDR2 YNNKEL (reference sequence). The CDR3 is 12 amino acids. V was pared by 4 bases and J by 6 bases, with 3 bases of the junction left unmatched. The CDR3 DNA follows: TGTGCCAGCAGCCCCACAGGGGCCGAGCAGTACTTC. It codes for CASSPTGAEQYF.

The chain carries TRBV2 and TRBJ1-1; 7 bases align to TRBD1. Germline assignment: CDR1 SNHLY and CDR2 FYNNEI. There are 14 residues in the CDR3. Losses at the gene ends were 10 bases for V and 6 bases for J; bases not matched to a gene: 14. The CDR3 region has the DNA TGTGCCACAAACGTGAGGGGGCTAGGTCCTGAAGCTTTCTTT. Translating gives CATNVRGLGPEAFF.

The chain carries TRBV5-6 and TRBJ2-1, with TRBD1 matching over 8 bases. In germline, CDR1 is SGHDT, CDR2 YYEEEE. The CDR3 is made up of 15 amino acids. V lost 3 bases and J lost 5; bases outside the gene matches: 7. CDR3 in amino acids: CASSSLDRENNEQFF. In DNA, the CDR3 is TGTGCCAGCAGCTCATTGGACAGGGAAAACAATGAGCAGTTCTTC.

This clone occurred once. The chain carries TRBV24-1 and TRBJ2-5, with a weak D call TRBD2 (6 bases). Germline-derived CDR1 and CDR2 are KGHDR and SFDVKD. V was pared by 3 bases and J by 2 bases, with 18 bases between. The CDR3 is made up of 17 amino acids. The CDR3 loop reads CATSDSGASAFQETQYF. In DNA form, the CDR3 reads TGTGCCACCAGTGATAGTGGGGCTAGCGCCTTTCAAGAGACCCAGTACTTC.

V usage is TRBV28 and J usage is TRBJ1-1, with D uncertain. Germline values: CDR1 MDHEN, CDR2 SYDVKM. The CDR3 consists of 15 residues. The germline V and J ends were trimmed by 5 bases and 1 base, with 14 bases remaining between them. The CDR3 is CASSPFTAGNTEAFF. CDR3 coding DNA: TGTGCCAGCAGTCCCTTCACAGCCGGGAACACTGAAGCTTTCTTT.

The chain couples TRBV11-2 to TRBJ2-3, with D perhaps matching TRBD2 (5 bases). CDR3 length: 13 residues. Trimming left V 4 bases short and J 1 base short, with 6 bases between. Germline-derived CDR1 and CDR2 are SGHAT and FQNNGV. This CDR3 is CASSSDCTDTQYF. The CDR3 nucleotides are TGTGCCAGCAGCTCGGACTGCACAGATACGCAGTATTTT.

This clone was observed a single time. The chain uses TRBV10-3 and TRBJ2-7; no clear D gene. This CDR3 contains 13 residues. V lost 4 bases, J lost 6 bases, and 13 bases lay in between. Germline V gene data show CDR1 as ENHRY and CDR2 as SYGVKD. The DNA for the CDR3 is TGTGCCATCAGTGTAACCAGTTCTGGCGAGCAGTACTTC. Translating it yields CAISVTSSGEQYF.

The rearrangement joins TRBV11-2 to TRBJ1-5; maybe TRBD1 (6 bases). The length of the CDR3 is 14 residues. Germline CDR1 reads SGHAT; CDR2 reads FQNNGV. With 3 bases removed from V and 4 bases from J, the gap between germline ends came to 10 bases. For the CDR3, the DNA is TGTGCCAGCAGCTTCGGACAGACGAATCAGCCCCAGCATTTT. It codes for CASSFGQTNQPQHF.

V is TRBV27 and J is TRBJ2-2, with D tentatively TRBD1 (6 bases). Germline values: CDR1 MNHEY, CDR2 SMNVEV (reference sequence). Trimming took 3 bases from V and 2 from J, leaving 10 bases between them. This CDR3 region has 15 residues. The CDR3 nucleotides are TGTGCCAGCAGTTTCCAGGGGCTCAACACCGGGGAGCTGTTTTTT. Its translation: CASSFQGLNTGELFF.

The chain couples TRBV14 to TRBJ1-6, with 7 bases that match TRBD1. The germline gives CDR1 SGHDN, CDR2 FVKESK. This CDR3 is 14 amino acids long. V was pared by 5 bases and J by 9 bases, with 7 bases of the junction left unmatched. The CDR3 spells CASSKLTGLSPLHF. CDR3 DNA: TGTGCCAGCAGCAAACTGACAGGGCTTTCACCCCTCCACTTT.

The rearrangement links TRBV7-9 to TRBJ2-3; TRBD2 agrees at 7 bases. V lost 5 bases and J lost 3; bases outside the gene matches: 11. Germline V CDR1 and CDR2: SEHNR, FQNEAQ (reference sequence). The CDR3 totals 16 residues. The CDR3 region is CASSQERGYVTDTQYF. CDR3 coding DNA: TGTGCCAGCAGCCAAGAGCGGGGTTATGTTACAGATACGCAGTATTTT. Full variable domain (rest looked up from reference TRBV7-9 and TRBJ2-3): DTGVSQNPRHKITKRGQNVTFRCDPISEHNRLYWYRQTLGQGPEFLTYFQNEAQLEKSRLLSDRFSAERPKGSFSTLEIQRTEQGDSAMYLCASSQERGYVTDTQYFGPGTRLTVL.

The rearrangement uses TRBV10-3 and TRBJ2-7, with TRBD1 identical over 8 bases. CDR1 is ENHRY and CDR2 is SYGVKD in the germline V gene. V shed 5 bases and J 2 bases; nucleotides not matched to a gene: 2. The CDR3 is 13 residues long. The CDR3 loop is CAISSGGPYEQYF. The CDR3 DNA is TGTGCCATCAGTTCAGGGGGCCCCTACGAGCAGTACTTC.

This sequence joins TRBV5-4 and TRBJ2-7; 10 bases fit TRBD2. The CDR3 spans 16 residues. The V gene end was trimmed by 0 bases and the J gene end by 7 bases; junction bases not matched to a gene: 10. CDR1 SGHNT and CDR2 YYREEE come from the germline V gene (reference sequence). In nucleotides, the CDR3 is TGTGCCAGCAGCTTGGGATCGACTAGCGGGCTGGGGGAGCAGTACTTC. It encodes CASSLGSTSGLGEQYF.